A single sample gave rise to the 19 T cell receptor beta chains below, sequenced in a study of patients and donors after allogeneic stem cell transplantation. TCRdb redid the calling of the RT-PCR reads with MiXCR, one entry per CDR3 protein. The sample lists about 89,000 distinct CDR3 sequences; about 44% were seen once. Sample: blood, either unsorted or a sorted T cell fraction (not recorded which). Receptors were obtained from a human donor who was either an allogeneic HSCT recipient or a stem cell or donor lymphocyte infusion donor (not recorded which). It is not recorded whose cells these are; they may come from a transplant donor.

The J gene is TRBJ2-7, the V gene TRBV5-1, with 13 bases identical to TRBD2. CDR3 length: 17 amino acids. Germline-derived CDR1 and CDR2 are SGHRS and YFSETQ. The V gene end was trimmed by 1 base and the J gene end by 6 bases; junction bases not matched to a gene: 10. Written as DNA, the CDR3 is TGCGCCAGCAGCTTGTATACCGGGACTAGCGGGACCGGCGAGCAGTACTTC. This gives the protein CASSLYTGTSGTGEQYF.

The rearrangement joins TRBV7-3 to TRBJ1-3; TRBD1 matches 7 bases. V trimming: 2 bases; J trimming: 2 bases; junction bases outside the gene matches: 9. This CDR3 has 17 residues. The germline gives CDR1 SGHTA, CDR2 FQGTGA. The CDR3, as DNA: TGTGCCAGCAGCTTAGCCCCCCCCGGGACAGCTGGAAACACCATATATTTT. Amino acid sequence: CASSLAPPGTAGNTIYF.

This clonotype turned up a few times. The V gene is TRBV20-1, the J gene TRBJ2-7; D is undetermined. V was clipped by 4 bases and J by 4 bases, with 17 bases between them. Germline values: CDR1 DFQATT, CDR2 SNEGSKA (reference sequence). There are 14 residues in the CDR3. CDR3 residues: CSATDLVSIYEQYF. The CDR3 DNA reads TGCAGTGCTACGGATCTAGTCTCCATTTACGAGCAGTACTTC.

This chain uses TRBV12-3 or TRBV12-4 with TRBJ1-5; no reliable D call. The CDR3 is 11 amino acids. The V gene lost 6 bases and the J gene lost 6 bases, with 6 bases spanning the gap. The CDR3 sequence is CASRMGQPQHF. The CDR3 coding sequence is TGTGCCAGCAGAATGGGTCAGCCCCAGCATTTT.

The chain carries TRBV20-1 and TRBJ1-5; no clear D gene. The CDR3 has 12 amino acids. V lost 5 bases, J lost 3 bases, and 8 bases lay in between. Looked up from germline, CDR1 is DFQATT and CDR2 is SNEGSKA (reference sequence). The CDR3 is CSAGLLNQPQHF. CDR3 coding DNA: TGCAGTGCTGGCCTACTCAATCAGCCCCAGCATTTT.

The V gene is TRBV12-3 or TRBV12-4, the J gene TRBJ1-1; D remains ambiguous. CDR3 length: 11 amino acids. V lost 3 bases to trimming and J lost 7 bases, with 6 bases between them. The CDR3 is CASSLGFEAFF. CDR3 DNA: TGTGCCAGCAGTTTGGGGTTTGAAGCTTTCTTT.

On this clonotype: The junction and the germline gene differ at one end; a read error may be behind it. The genes are TRBV28 and TRBJ1-1; the D is unclear. The germline V gene encodes CDR1 MDHEN and CDR2 SYDVKM. The CDR3 covers 12 residues. In DNA form, the CDR3 reads TGTGCCAGCAGTTCGGGCCGCGAGGCGTGGTCCTTT. It yields the protein CASSSGREAWSF.

The genes are TRBV7-3 and TRBJ1-1; maybe TRBD1 (5 bases). V lost 6 bases to trimming and J lost 1 base, with 9 bases between them. CDR1 and CDR2 (germline): SGHTA, FQGTGA. The CDR3 runs 13 residues. The CDR3 DNA follows: TGTGCCAGCAGAGCACAGGAGAACACTGAAGCTTTCTTT. It translates to CASRAQENTEAFF.

This chain uses TRBV18 with TRBJ2-5; D is unresolved. Germline V gene data show CDR1 as KGHSH and CDR2 as LQKENI. The CDR3 covers 11 residues. Trimming left V 4 bases short and J 5 bases short, with 5 bases between. The CDR3 spells CASSQEETQYF. CDR3 nucleotides: TGTGCCAGCTCACAGGAGGAGACCCAGTACTTC. The full variable domain, completed using reference TRBV18 and TRBJ2-5, is NAGVMQNPRHLVRRRGQEARLRCSPMKGHSHVYWYRQLPEEGLKFMVYLQKENIIDESGMPKERFSAEFPKEGPSILRIQQVVRGDSAAYFCASSQEETQYFGPGTRLLVL.

The chain combines TRBV15 with TRBJ2-1; D is undetermined. Germline loops: CDR1 LNHNV, CDR2 YYDKDF (reference sequence). V was clipped by 0 bases and J by 12 bases, with 12 bases between them. There are 13 residues in the CDR3. The CDR3 nucleotides read TGTGCCACCAGCAGAGATCCGATCCAGCCGCAGTTCTTC. Its translation: CATSRDPIQPQFF.

The chain has TRBV28 and TRBJ1-5; 10 bases agree with TRBD1. V lost 7 bases, J lost 4 bases, and 7 bases stayed unmatched. The germline CDR1 and CDR2 sequences are MDHEN and SYDVKM. The CDR3 consists of 15 residues. DNA of the CDR3: TGTGCCAGCACCACCACGGGACAGGGGAATCAGCCCCAGCATTTT. Protein: CASTTTGQGNQPQHF.

The chain couples TRBV25-1 to TRBJ2-7; tentative D call: TRBD1 (6 bases). V was clipped by 5 bases and J by 9 bases, with 20 bases between them. This CDR3 has 14 amino acids. From germline, CDR1 is MGHDK and CDR2 SYGVNS. CDR3 region: CASSPITGRYGQYF. In DNA, the CDR3 is TGTGCCAGCAGTCCCATTACAGGGAGATATGGGCAGTACTTC.

This clonotype appeared a few times. This sequence joins TRBV4-1 and TRBJ1-1; tentatively, D is TRBD1 (6 bases). V lost 4 bases, J lost 0 bases, and 18 bases lay in between. Germline CDR1 is MGHRA and CDR2 is YSYEKL. This CDR3 is built from 17 residues. CDR3 protein: CASSLTSLGGMNTEAFF. DNA for the CDR3: TGCGCCAGCAGCCTCACCTCCCTCGGGGGCATGAACACTGAAGCTTTCTTT.

The rearrangement links TRBV27 to TRBJ1-1; D unclear. The CDR3 is 12 residues long. Germline CDR1 reads MNHEY; CDR2 reads SMNVEV (reference sequence). Trimming left V 6 bases short and J 3 bases short, with 8 bases between. CDR3 loop: CASSWRDTEAFF. CDR3 nucleotide sequence: TGTGCCAGCAGCTGGCGGGACACTGAAGCTTTCTTT.

The chain links TRBV7-3 to TRBJ2-1; no clear D gene. CDR3 length: 16 amino acids. CDR1 and CDR2 (germline): SGHTA, FQGTGA. Trimming stripped 0 bases from V and 9 bases from J, with 18 bases between. The CDR3 nucleotides read TGTGCCAGCAGCTTAACGGTAGGCTCGATCGGTGGTGAGCAGTTCTTC. This encodes CASSLTVGSIGGEQFF.

This clonotype was counted only a few times. Here the CDR3 reads CASSLNVGYSNQPQHF. As DNA, the CDR3 is TGTGCCAGCAGTTTGAATGTCGGGTATTCCAATCAGCCCCAGCATTTT. The V gene is TRBV28, the J gene TRBJ1-5; unclear D gene. The CDR3 has 16 amino acids. Germline-derived CDR1 and CDR2 are MDHEN and SYDVKM. V lost 3 bases and J 3 bases, leaving 15 bases between the germline ends.

V is TRBV4-3 and J is TRBJ2-1; TRBD2 might be the D (6 bases). This CDR3 contains 16 residues. Trimming removed 3 bases from V and 2 bases from J, with 14 bases in between. Germline values: CDR1 LGHNA, CDR2 YSLEER. Written as DNA, the CDR3 is TGCGCCAGCAGCCATACAAGCGGGCCCACCTACAATGAGCAGTTCTTC. As protein: CASSHTSGPTYNEQFF.

The chain carries TRBV5-1 and TRBJ1-2, with D unclear. Trimming pared 2 bases from V and 8 bases from J, leaving 16 bases between. Germline V gene lookup returns CDR1 SGHRS and CDR2 YFSETQ. The CDR3 runs 14 residues. The chain's CDR3 is CASSFRQPLGGYTF. The DNA for the CDR3 is TGCGCCAGCAGCTTCAGGCAGCCCCTTGGGGGCTACACCTTC.

The genes are TRBV12-3 or TRBV12-4 and TRBJ1-1; 10 nucleotides align to TRBD1. J lost 9 bases, V lost 3 bases, and 13 bases had no gene match. CDR3 length: 16 residues. CDR3 loop: CASSFGFPTGGPQAFF. The CDR3 DNA follows: TGTGCCAGCAGTTTCGGTTTCCCGACAGGGGGCCCTCAAGCTTTCTTT.